This T cell receptor beta chain was sequenced in a study of T cell repertoires in cytomegalovirus infection (dated by TCRdb to the late 2010s). About the study as a whole: Recently identified HLA-C-restricted CMV epitopes, whose presentation resists viral immunomodulation, were targeted by peptide stimulations together with well-studied HLA-B-restricted epitopes. Because public TCR beta signatures pointed to carriage of CMV infection together with the matching HLA type, the HLA type of each donor mattered for the analysis.

The instrument was an Illumina HiSeq 1500. In-frame beta chains were kept once TCRdb had trimmed the public reads at Q25 with fastp and called clones with MiXCR. For every CDR3 protein sequence, its rows merge into one entry that carries the most common genes and DNA. For this sample the table gives around 900,000 distinct CDR3 sequences, of which around 30% were detected only once. The ten largest clones capture over 13% of the sample. Broader findings and caveats from the paper: In the ex vivo response, HLA-C-restricted CMV-specific TCR beta clonotypes were dominant, and in two of eight donors the single most frequent clonotype came from this HLA-C-restricted group. In both this cohort and an independent cohort of under 450 donors, the cumulative frequency of public TCR beta family members distinguished carriers of CMV infection plus the relevant HLA type.

The sample's treatment or condition label is to be understood as: in vitro stimulation with specific CMV peptide epitopes to enrich CMV-specific T cells. The CDR3 runs 15 residues from the cysteine to the phenylalanine. Of all the DNA, just the CDR3 is kept, 45 bases in frame from base 1. Trimming removed 3 bases from V and 5 bases from J, leaving 13 bases between the germline ends. The germline V gene encodes CDR1 MNHNS and CDR2 SASEGT. There are many counts of this clonotype. What this receptor recognizes is not known. Base qualities are missing; no much larger clone stands one base away. This specimen was cultured CD8+ T cells from PBMCs, taken from culture after CMV antigen stimulation. This chain joins TRBV6-1 to TRBJ1-4; tentative D gene TRBD1, with 5 bases matching. This sequence was found in a human donor in good health (CMV status not recorded). Some clones in this sample may be carry-over from other donors' samples. The CDR3 amino acid sequence is: CASSDWGTENEKLFF. The nucleotides read TGTGCCAGCAGTGATTGGGGGACTGAAAATGAAAAACTGTTTTTT.